This TCR beta chain comes out of a study of siplizumab effects on memory and regulatory T cells. Study results and caveats: Versus around 25% in controls, the mappable alloreactive CD4+ clones averaged 68.8% Treg-derived with siplizumab. Some alloreactive sequences were traceable to unstimulated CD4+ memory cells, and siplizumab significantly reduced them.

There are 16 residues in the CDR3. Germline CDR1 SEHNR, CDR2 FQNEAQ (reference sequence). Trimming removed 5 bases from V and 2 bases from J; junction bases left unmatched: 6. About this clone: What it binds is not known.

Profiling relied on immunoSEQ multiplex PCR, and the TCRdb table lists in-frame clones only, not all of them. The sample holds roughly 26,000 clones, approximately 82% seen once. Naive, memory, effector memory and TEMRA subsets, all unstimulated, were sequenced in a few donor pairs. The receptor was isolated from a human donor in good health. What was sequenced was memory CD4+ T cells sorted from blood. This chain uses TRBV7-9 with TRBJ2-5, with 12 bases fitting TRBD2. The CDR3 sequence: CASSLGTSGSQETQYF. CDR3 DNA: TGTGCCAGCAGCCTGGGGACTAGCGGGTCTCAAGAGACCCAGTACTTC.